This TCR beta chain is from a study of cytomegalovirus exposure and HLA in healthy donors. This CDR3 has 15 residues. Germline-derived CDR1 and CDR2 are MNHNY and SVGAGI (reference sequence). J was trimmed by 5 bases and V by 6 bases; bases with no gene match: 6. The PCR ran on 60 Vbeta and 13 Jbeta primers. TCRdb's copy holds only in-frame clones and misses some; the assay was immunoSEQ multiplex PCR. Of 190,000 or so clones listed, roughly 80% are singletons. This clone occurred once. Its antigen is currently unknown. Findings and limits, study-wide: In an earlier analysis, most TCR beta V segments were productive about 87% or about 30% of the time. Later analysis showed most CMV-associated TCR beta chains appearing HLA-restricted. Excluded: some indistinguishable V segments such as TRBV6-2 and TRBV6-3.

The sequence was collected from a man aged 45-65 years in good health and CMV-seronegative. V is TRBV6-6 and J is TRBJ2-1, with TRBD2 identical over 11 bases. The sequencing input was PBMCs. CDR3 amino acids: CASRMLGLADNEQFF. CDR3 nucleotide sequence: TGTGCCAGCAGAATGCTGGGACTAGCGGACAATGAGCAGTTCTTC.